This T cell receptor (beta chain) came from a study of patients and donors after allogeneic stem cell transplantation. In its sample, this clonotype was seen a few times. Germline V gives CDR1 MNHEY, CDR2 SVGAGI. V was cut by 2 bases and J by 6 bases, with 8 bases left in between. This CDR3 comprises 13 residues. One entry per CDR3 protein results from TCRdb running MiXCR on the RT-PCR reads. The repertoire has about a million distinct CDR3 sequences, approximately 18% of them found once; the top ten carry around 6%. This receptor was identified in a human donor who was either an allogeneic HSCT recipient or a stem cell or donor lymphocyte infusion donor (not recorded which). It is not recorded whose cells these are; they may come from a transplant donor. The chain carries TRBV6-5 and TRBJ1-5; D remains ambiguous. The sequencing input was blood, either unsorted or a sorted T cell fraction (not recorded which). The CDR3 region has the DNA TGTGCCAGCAGTTACGATCGCCGTCAGCCCCAGCATTTT. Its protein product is CASSYDRRQPQHF.